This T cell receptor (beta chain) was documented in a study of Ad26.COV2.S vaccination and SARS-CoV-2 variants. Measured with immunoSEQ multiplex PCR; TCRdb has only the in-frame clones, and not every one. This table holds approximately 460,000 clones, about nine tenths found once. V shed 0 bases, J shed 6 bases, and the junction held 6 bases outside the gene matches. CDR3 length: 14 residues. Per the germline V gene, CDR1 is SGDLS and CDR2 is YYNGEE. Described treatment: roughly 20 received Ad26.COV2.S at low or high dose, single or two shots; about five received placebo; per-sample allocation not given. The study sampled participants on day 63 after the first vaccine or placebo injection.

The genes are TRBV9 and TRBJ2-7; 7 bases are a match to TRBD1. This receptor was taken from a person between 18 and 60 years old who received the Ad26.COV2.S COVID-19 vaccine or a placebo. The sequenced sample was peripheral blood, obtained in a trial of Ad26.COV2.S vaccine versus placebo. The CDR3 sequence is CASSVDQGVGEQYF. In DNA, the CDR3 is TGTGCCAGCAGCGTAGACCAGGGGGTAGGCGAGCAGTACTTC. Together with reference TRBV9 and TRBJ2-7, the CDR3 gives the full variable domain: DSGVTQTPKHLITATGQRVTLRCSPRSGDLSVYWYQQSLDQGLQFLIQYYNGEERAKGNILERFSAQQFPDLHSELNLSSLELGDSALYFCASSVDQGVGEQYFGPGTRLTVT.